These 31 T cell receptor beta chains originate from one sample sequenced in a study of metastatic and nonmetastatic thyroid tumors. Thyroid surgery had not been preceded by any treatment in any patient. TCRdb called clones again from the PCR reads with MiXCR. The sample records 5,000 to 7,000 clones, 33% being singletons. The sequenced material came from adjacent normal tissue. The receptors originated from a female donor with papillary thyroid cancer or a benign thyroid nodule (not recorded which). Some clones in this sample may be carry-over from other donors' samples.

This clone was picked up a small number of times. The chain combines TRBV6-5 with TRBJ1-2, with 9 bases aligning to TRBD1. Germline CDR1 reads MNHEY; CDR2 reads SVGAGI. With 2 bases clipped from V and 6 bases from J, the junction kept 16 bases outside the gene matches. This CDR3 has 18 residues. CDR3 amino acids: CASSYRTDRGRYWDGYTF. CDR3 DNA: TGTGCCAGCAGTTACCGGACGGACAGGGGACGATATTGGGATGGCTACACCTTC.

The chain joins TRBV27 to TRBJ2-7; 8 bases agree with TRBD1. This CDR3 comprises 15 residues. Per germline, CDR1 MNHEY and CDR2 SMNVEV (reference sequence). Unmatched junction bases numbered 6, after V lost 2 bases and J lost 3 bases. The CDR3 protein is CASSLQGTGVYEQYF. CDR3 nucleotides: TGTGCCAGCAGTTTACAAGGGACAGGTGTCTACGAGCAGTACTTC.

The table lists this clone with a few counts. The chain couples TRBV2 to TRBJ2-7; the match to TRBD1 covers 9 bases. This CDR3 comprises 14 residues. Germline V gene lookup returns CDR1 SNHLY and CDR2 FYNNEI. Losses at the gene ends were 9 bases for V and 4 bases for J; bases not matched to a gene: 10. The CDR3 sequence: CARQRDRARYEQYF. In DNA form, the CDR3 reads TGTGCCAGACAACGGGACAGGGCAAGGTACGAGCAGTACTTC.

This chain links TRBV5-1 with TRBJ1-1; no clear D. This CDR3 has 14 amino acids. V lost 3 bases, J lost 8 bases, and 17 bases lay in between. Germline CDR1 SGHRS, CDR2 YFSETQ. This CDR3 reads CASSSQGRVSEAFF. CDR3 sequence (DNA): TGCGCCAGCAGCTCACAAGGACGGGTCTCCGAAGCTTTCTTT.

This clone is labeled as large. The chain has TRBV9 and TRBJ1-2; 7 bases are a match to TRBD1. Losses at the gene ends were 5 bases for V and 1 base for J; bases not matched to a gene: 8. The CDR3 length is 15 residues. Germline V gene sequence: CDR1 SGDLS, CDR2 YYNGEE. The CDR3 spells CASSDYRGLNYGYTF. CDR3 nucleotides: TGTGCCAGCAGTGACTACAGGGGACTTAACTATGGCTACACCTTC.

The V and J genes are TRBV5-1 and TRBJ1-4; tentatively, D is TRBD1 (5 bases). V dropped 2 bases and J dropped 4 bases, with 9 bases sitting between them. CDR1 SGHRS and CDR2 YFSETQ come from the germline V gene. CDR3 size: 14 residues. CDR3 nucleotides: TGCGCCAGCAGCTTTGGGGGAGATAATGAAAAACTGTTTTTT. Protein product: CASSFGGDNEKLFF.

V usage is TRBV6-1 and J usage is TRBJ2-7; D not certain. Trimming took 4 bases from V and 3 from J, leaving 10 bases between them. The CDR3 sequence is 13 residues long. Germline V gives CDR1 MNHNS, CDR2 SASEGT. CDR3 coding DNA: TGTGCCAGCAGTGCGGGTTTGGGCTACGAGCAGTACTTC. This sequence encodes CASSAGLGYEQYF.

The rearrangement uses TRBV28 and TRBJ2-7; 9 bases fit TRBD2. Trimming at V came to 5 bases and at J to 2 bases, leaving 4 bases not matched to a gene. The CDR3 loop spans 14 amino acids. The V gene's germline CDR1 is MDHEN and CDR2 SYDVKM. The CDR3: CASSPVAGAYEQYF. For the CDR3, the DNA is TGTGCCAGCAGTCCTGTAGCGGGGGCCTACGAGCAGTACTTC.

CDR3 protein: CASSVGTVGGEQYF. The CDR3 DNA reads TGTGCCAGCAGCGTAGGAACAGTGGGAGGTGAGCAGTACTTC. The chain carries TRBV9 and TRBJ2-7; D is perhaps TRBD2 (6 bases). V was trimmed by 0 bases and J by 7 bases, leaving 14 bases between them. Germline V gives CDR1 SGDLS, CDR2 YYNGEE. There are 14 residues in the CDR3.

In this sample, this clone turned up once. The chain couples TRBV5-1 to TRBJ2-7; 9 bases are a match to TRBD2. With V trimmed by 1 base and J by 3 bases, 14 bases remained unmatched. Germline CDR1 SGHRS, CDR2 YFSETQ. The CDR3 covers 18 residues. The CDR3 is CASSLTSARSGGNYEQYF. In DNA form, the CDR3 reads TGCGCCAGCAGCTTGACCTCGGCTAGGAGCGGGGGGAACTACGAGCAGTACTTC.

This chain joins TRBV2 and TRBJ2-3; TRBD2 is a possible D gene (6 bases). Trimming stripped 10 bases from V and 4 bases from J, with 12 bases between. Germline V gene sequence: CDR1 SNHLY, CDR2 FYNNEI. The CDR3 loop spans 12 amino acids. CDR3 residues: CANGGGPDTQYF. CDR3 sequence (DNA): TGTGCCAACGGGGGAGGCCCAGATACGCAGTATTTT. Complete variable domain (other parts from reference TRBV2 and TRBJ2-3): EPEVTQTPSHQVTQMGQEVILRCVPISNHLYFYWYRQILGQKVEFLVSFYNNEISEKSEIFDDQFSVERPDGSNFTLKIRSTKLEDSAMYFCANGGGPDTQYFGPGTRLTVL.

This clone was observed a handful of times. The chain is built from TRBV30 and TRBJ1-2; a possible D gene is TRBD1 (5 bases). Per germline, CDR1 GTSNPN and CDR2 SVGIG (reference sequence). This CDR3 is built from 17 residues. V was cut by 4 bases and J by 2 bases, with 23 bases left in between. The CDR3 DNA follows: TGTGCCTGGATTCATGGAGACTCGCGAGGGGACAACTATGGCTACACCTTC. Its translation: CAWIHGDSRGDNYGYTF.

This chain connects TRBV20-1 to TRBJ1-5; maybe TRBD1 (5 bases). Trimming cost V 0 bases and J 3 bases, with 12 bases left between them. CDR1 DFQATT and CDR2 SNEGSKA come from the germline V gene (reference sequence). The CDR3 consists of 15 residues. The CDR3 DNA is TGCAGTGCTAGAGATCTCGTGACAGTCAATCAGCCCCAGCATTTT. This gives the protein CSARDLVTVNQPQHF.

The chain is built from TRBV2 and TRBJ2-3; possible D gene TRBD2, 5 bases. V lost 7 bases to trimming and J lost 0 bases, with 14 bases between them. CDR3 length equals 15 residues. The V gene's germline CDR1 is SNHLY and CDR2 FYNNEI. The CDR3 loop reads CASIETGSSTDTQYF. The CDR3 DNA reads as TGTGCCAGCATTGAGACGGGGTCTAGCACAGATACGCAGTATTTT.

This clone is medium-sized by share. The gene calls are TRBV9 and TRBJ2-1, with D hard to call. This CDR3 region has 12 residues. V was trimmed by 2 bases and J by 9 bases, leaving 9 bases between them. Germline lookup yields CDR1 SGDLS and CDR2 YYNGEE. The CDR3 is CASSVSPPEQFF. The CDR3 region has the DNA TGTGCCAGCAGCGTTAGTCCCCCTGAGCAGTTCTTC.

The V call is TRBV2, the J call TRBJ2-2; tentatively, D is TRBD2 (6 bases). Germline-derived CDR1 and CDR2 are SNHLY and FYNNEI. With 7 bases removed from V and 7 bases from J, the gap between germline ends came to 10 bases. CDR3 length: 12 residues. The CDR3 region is CASKPEGGELFF. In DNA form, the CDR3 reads TGTGCCAGCAAACCGGAGGGCGGGGAGCTGTTTTTT.

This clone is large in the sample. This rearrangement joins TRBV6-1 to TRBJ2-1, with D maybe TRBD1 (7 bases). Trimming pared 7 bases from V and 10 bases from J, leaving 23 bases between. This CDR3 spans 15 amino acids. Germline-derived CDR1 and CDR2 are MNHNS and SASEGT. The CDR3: CASTAKEGAGVEQFF. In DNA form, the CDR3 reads TGTGCCAGCACCGCAAAGGAGGGGGCCGGGGTCGAGCAGTTCTTC.

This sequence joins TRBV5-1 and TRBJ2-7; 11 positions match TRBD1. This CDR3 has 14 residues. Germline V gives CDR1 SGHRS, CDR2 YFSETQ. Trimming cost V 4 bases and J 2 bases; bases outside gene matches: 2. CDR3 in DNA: TGCGCCAGCAGCAAGGGACAGGGGGCCTACGAGCAGTACTTC. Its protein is CASSKGQGAYEQYF.

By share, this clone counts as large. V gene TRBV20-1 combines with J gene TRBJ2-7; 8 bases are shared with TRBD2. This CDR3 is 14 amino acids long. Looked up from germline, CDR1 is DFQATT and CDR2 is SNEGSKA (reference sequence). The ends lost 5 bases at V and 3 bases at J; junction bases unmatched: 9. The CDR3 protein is CSAPKSGGRYEQYF. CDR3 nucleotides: TGCAGTGCTCCTAAATCGGGGGGGCGCTACGAGCAGTACTTC.

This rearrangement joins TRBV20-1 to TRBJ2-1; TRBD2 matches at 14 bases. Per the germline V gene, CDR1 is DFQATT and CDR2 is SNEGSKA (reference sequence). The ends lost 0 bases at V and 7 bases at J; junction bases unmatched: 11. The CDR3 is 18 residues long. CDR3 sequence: CSARDPGGTSGSWNEQFF. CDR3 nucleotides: TGCAGTGCTAGAGACCCCGGGGGGACTAGCGGGAGTTGGAATGAGCAGTTCTTC.

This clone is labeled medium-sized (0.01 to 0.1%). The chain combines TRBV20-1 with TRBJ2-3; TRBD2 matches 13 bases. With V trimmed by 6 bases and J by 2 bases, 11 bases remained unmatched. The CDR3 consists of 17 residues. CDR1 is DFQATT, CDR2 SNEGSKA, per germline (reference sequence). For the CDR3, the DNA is TGCAGTGCCAACGGACTAGCGGGAGAAGGGGACACAGATACGCAGTATTTT. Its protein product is CSANGLAGEGDTDTQYF.

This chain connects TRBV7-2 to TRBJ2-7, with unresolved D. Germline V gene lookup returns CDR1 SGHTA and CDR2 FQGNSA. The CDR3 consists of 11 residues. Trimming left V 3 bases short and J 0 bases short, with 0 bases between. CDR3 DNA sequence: TGTGCCAGCAGCTTCTCCTACGAGCAGTACTTC. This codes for CASSFSYEQYF. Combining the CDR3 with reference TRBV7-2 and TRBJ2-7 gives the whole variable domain GAGVSQSPSNKVTEKGKDVELRCDPISGHTALYWYRQSLGQGLEFLIYFQGNSAPDKSGLPSDRFSAERTGGSVSTLTIQRTQQEDSAVYLCASSFSYEQYFGPGTRLTVT.

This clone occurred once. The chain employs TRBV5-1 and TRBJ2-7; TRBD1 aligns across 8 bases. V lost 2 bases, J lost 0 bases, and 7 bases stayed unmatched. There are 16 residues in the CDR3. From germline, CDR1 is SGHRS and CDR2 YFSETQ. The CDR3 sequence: CASSLGTGPLSYEQYF. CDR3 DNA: TGCGCCAGCAGCTTAGGGACAGGCCCCCTCTCCTACGAGCAGTACTTC.

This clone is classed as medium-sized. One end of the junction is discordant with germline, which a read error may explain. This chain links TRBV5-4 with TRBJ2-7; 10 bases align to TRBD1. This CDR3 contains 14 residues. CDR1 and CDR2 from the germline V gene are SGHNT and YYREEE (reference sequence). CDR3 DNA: TGTGCCAGCAGCTTGGGGGGGACAGGGGCAACTTCTAACTTC. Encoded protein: CASSLGGTGATSNF.

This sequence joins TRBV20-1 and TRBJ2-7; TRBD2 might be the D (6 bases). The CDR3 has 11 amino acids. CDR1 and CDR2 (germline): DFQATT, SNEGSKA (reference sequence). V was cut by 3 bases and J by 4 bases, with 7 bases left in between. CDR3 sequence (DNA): TGCAGTGCTAGCGGGAGTTACGAGCAGTACTTC. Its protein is CSASGSYEQYF.

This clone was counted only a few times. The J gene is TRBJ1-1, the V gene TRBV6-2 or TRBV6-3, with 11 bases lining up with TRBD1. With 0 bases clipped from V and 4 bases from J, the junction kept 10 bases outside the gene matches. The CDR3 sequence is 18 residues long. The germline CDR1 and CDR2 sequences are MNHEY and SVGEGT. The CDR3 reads CASSYSEGQGARGTEAFF. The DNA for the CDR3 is TGTGCCAGCAGTTACTCGGAAGGACAGGGGGCGCGGGGCACTGAAGCTTTCTTT.

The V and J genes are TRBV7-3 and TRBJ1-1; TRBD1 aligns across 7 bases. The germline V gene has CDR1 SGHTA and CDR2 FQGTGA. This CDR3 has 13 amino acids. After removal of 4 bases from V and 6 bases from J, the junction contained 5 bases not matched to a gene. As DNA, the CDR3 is TGTGCCAGCAGCTCGACAGGGCTCGCTGAAGCTTTCTTT. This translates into CASSSTGLAEAFF.

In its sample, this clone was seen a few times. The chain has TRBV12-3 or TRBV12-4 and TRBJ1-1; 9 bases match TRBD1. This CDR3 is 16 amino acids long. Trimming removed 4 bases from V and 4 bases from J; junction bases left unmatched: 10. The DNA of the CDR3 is TGTGCCAGCAGTTACACCGGGACAGGGATGAGCACTGAAGCTTTCTTT. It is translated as CASSYTGTGMSTEAFF.

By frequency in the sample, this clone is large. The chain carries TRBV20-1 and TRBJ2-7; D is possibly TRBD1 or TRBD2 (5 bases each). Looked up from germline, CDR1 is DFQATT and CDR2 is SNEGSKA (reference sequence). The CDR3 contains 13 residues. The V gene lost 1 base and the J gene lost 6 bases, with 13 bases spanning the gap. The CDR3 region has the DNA TGCAGTGCTAGAGGGGCAGGTGGGACCGAGCAGTACTTC. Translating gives CSARGAGGTEQYF.

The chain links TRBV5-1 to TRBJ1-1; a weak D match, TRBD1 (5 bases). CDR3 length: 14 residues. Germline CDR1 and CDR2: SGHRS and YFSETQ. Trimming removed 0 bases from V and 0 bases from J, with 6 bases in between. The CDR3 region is CASSLDRLNTEAFF. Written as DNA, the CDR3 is TGCGCCAGCAGCTTGGACAGGTTGAACACTGAAGCTTTCTTT.

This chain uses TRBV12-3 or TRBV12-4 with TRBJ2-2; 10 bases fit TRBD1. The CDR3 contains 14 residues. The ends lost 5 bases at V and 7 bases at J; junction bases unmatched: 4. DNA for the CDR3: TGTGCCAGCAGTGACAGGGGGCGTGTCGGGGAGCTGTTTTTT. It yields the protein CASSDRGRVGELFF.